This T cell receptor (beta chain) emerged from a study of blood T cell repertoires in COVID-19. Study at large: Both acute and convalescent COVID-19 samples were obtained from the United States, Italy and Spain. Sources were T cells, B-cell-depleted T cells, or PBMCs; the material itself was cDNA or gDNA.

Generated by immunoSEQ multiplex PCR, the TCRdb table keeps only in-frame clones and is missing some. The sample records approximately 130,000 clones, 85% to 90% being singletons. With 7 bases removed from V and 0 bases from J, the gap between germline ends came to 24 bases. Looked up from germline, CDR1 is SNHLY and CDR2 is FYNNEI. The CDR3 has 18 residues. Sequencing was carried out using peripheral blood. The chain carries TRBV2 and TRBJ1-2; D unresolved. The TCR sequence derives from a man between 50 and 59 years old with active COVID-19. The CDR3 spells CASIAAIAARVTNYGYTF. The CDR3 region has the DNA TGTGCCAGCATAGCCGCCATAGCCGCCCGGGTCACTAACTATGGCTACACCTTC.